This T cell receptor (beta chain) derives from a study of CD4+ T cells in melanoma. Whole-study findings and limits: Reportedly, melanoma neoantigen-specific CD4+ T cells showed varied differentiation states.

As concerns this clone: Its antigen is undetermined.

This CDR3 has 11 residues. Some clones are missing from TCRdb's copy, which holds only in-frame ones; the method was immunoSEQ multiplex PCR. The sample lists about 140,000 clones, about nine tenths occurring once. V usage is TRBV12-2 and J usage is TRBJ1-1. TRBV12-2 corresponds to a pseudogene. The receptor's source is a human donor with melanoma. DNA of the CDR3: TGTGCATCGACGGGGTCCACTGAAGCTTTCTTT. This codes for CASTGSTEAFF.